This entry features one T cell receptor (beta chain) sequence. The antigen remains undetermined. The sample originates from a study of cytomegalovirus exposure and HLA in healthy donors. General study results and limits: A few CMV-associated chains were confirmed in vitro to be specific for CMV antigens. Fewer than 200 TCR beta chains were listed as cytomegalovirus-associated.

Clones were sequenced by immunoSEQ multiplex PCR, and TCRdb holds only the in-frame ones, with some missing. The repertoire holds about 88,000 clones, with approximately 88% as singletons. Trimming pared 2 bases from V and 9 bases from J, leaving 14 bases between. The CDR3 spans 14 residues. Germline CDR1 reads MNHEY; CDR2 reads SVGAGI. The clonotype was recovered from a woman aged 18-30 years in good health and CMV-seropositive. The sample comprised PBMCs. The chain combines TRBV6-5 with TRBJ1-5; D is perhaps TRBD1 (6 bases). The CDR3 nucleotides are TGTGCCAGCAGTTACGGGGGCGCCCAGGGGCCCCAGCATTTT. This sequence encodes CASSYGGAQGPQHF.